The 5 T cell receptor beta chains presented below share a single source sample, sequenced in a study of blood T cell repertoires in COVID-19. TCRdb's copy holds only in-frame clones and misses some; the assay was immunoSEQ multiplex PCR. The profile shows 250,000 to 350,000 clones, approximately 83% of them singletons. The sequenced sample consisted of PBMCs or T cells enriched from blood (not recorded which). The receptors were sampled from a woman aged 25 to 39 who had recovered from COVID-19.

This sequence joins TRBV4-1 and TRBJ1-4, with D possibly being TRBD1 (5 bases). The CDR3 runs 16 residues. Germline V gene data show CDR1 as MGHRA and CDR2 as YSYEKL. Trimming left V 1 base short and J 4 bases short, with 13 bases between. The CDR3 here is CASSQVTGLGNEKLFF. In DNA, the CDR3 is TGCGCCAGCAGCCAAGTCACAGGCCTCGGTAATGAAAAACTGTTTTTT.

Concerning this clone itself: Other nucleotide sequences in the sample specify the same CDR3. The rearrangement joins TRBV12-3 or TRBV12-4 to TRBJ1-2, with a possible D match to TRBD1 (5 bases). This CDR3 comprises 13 residues. V dropped 3 bases and J dropped 4 bases, with 9 bases sitting between them. Here the CDR3 reads CASSLRGIYGYTF. The CDR3 DNA follows: TGTGCCAGCAGTTTGCGGGGGATCTATGGCTACACCTTC.

This rearrangement joins TRBV28 to TRBJ2-7; no reliable D call. There are 12 residues in the CDR3. With 7 bases removed from V and 3 bases from J, the gap between germline ends came to 10 bases. Looked up from germline, CDR1 is MDHEN and CDR2 is SYDVKM. The CDR3 DNA is TGTGCCAGCAAGAACTCTTTCTACGAGCAGTACTTC. This translates into CASKNSFYEQYF.

This chain connects TRBV6-1 to TRBJ2-1, with D perhaps TRBD2 (5 bases). Germline V CDR1 and CDR2: MNHNS, SASEGT. With 1 base removed from V and 9 bases from J, the gap between germline ends came to 10 bases. The CDR3 totals 13 residues. DNA for the CDR3: TGTGCCAGCAGTGAAGGGAGGAAGAGTGAGCAGTTCTTC. Translated: CASSEGRKSEQFF.

The rearrangement joins TRBV9 to TRBJ2-1; 7 bases agree with TRBD2. With 4 bases clipped from V and 8 bases from J, the junction kept 6 bases outside the gene matches. Germline V gives CDR1 SGDLS, CDR2 YYNGEE. The CDR3 loop spans 13 amino acids. The CDR3 loop reads CASSFGGVDEQFF. The CDR3 nucleotides read TGTGCCAGCAGCTTTGGGGGGGTTGATGAGCAGTTCTTC.